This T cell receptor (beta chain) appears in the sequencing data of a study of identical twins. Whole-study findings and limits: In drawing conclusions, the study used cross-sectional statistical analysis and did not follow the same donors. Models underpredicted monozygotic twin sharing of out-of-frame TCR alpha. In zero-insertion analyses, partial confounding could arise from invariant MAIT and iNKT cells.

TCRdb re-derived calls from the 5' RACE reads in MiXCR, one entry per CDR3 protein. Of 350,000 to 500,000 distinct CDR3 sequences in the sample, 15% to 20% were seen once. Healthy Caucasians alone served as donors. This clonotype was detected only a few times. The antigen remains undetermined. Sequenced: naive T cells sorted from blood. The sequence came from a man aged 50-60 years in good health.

This chain's CDR3 is CATSDSPGHKEETQYF. Here the CDR3 DNA reads TGTGCCACCAGTGATTCTCCGGGACACAAGGAAGAGACCCAGTACTTC. The J gene is TRBJ2-5, the V gene TRBV24-1; D is perhaps TRBD1 (6 bases). Trimming pared 2 bases from V and 3 bases from J, leaving 15 bases between. CDR1 and CDR2 (germline): KGHDR, SFDVKD. The CDR3 is made up of 16 amino acids.